The clone carrying this TCR beta chain was seen many times. Its antigen is currently unknown. The data were taken from a study of human T cells and chemical hapten exposure. General study findings and limits: Because they had alopecia, donors may respond immunologically unlike healthy people.

From the RACE reads, TCRdb called clonotypes with MiXCR, one entry per CDR3 protein. Among roughly 38,000 distinct CDR3 sequences listed, roughly 9.5% were seen once. Germline CDR1 reads KGHSH; CDR2 reads LQKENI. This CDR3 is built from 16 residues. V dropped 3 bases and J dropped 5 bases, with 17 bases sitting between them. As to time point: patch test 3, about 24 weeks after DPC sensitization. The treatment was: therapeutic diphenylcyclopropenone sensitization with weekly scalp DPC. The starting material, unfractionated whole blood, was used for total RNA extraction. Sample donors consisted of patients with alopecia, aged 18 to 70 years, who were suitable for DPC.

The TCR originated in a man between 45 and 60 years old with alopecia areata. Some clones in this sample may be carry-over from other donors' samples. V usage is TRBV18 and J usage is TRBJ2-1; tentatively, D is TRBD2 (6 bases). The sample here was whole blood, taken in connection with sensitization to the hapten diphenylcyclopropenone (DPC). The CDR3 bases are TGTGCCAGCTCACCGGCTCCGGGACTCGCACACAATGAGCAGTTCTTC. It yields the protein CASSPAPGLAHNEQFF.